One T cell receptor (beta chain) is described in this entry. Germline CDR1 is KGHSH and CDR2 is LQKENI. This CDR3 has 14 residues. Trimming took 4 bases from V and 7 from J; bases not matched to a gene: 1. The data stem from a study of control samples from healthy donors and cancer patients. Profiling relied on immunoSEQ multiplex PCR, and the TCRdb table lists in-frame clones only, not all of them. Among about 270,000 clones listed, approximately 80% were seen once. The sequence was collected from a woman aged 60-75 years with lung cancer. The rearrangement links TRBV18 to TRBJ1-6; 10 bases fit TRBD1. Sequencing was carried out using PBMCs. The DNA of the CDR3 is TGTGCCAGCTCACTGGGACAGGGGAATTCACCCCTCCACTTT. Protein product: CASSLGQGNSPLHF.